The source of this T cell receptor beta chain is a study of blood T cell repertoires in COVID-19. For the study at large: The samples span acute and convalescent COVID-19 from the United States, Italy and Spain. PBMCs, B-cell-depleted T cells, or T cells provided the cDNA or gDNA that made up the material.

Per the study methods: Amplified reference gene primers provided the basis for estimating nucleated cell counts. TCRdb's table, derived via immunoSEQ multiplex PCR, lists solely in-frame clones and lacks some. V, J and clone size are taken as reported in that table, and D and trimming were inferred from the DNA itself. The top ten hold 3.5% to 5% of the sample, which has 250,000 to 300,000 clones, roughly 89% seen once. The sequenced sample consisted of peripheral blood. The origin of this receptor is a woman aged 40 to 50 who had recovered from COVID-19.

The chain's CDR3 is CASSLDRGSDTIYF. The CDR3 bases are TGCGCCAGCAGCTTGGACAGGGGTTCGGACACCATATATTTT. The chain links TRBV5-1 to TRBJ1-3, with 7 positions matching TRBD1. The J segment lost 8 bases and the V segment lost 0 bases, leaving 5 bases of the junction unmatched. CDR3 length equals 14 residues. The germline V gene encodes CDR1 SGHRS and CDR2 YFSETQ. Using reference TRBV5-1 and TRBJ1-3 for the parts outside the CDR3, the full variable domain is KAGVTQTPRYLIKTRGQQVTLSCSPISGHRSVSWYQQTPGQGLQFLFEYFSETQRNKGNFPGRFSGRQFSNSRSEMNVSTLELGDSALYLCASSLDRGSDTIYFGEGSWLTVV.